The next 16 T cell receptor beta chains were all read from a single sample in a study of shared clonotypes between healthy human individuals. Repertoires were generated with immunoSEQ multiplex PCR, while TCRdb's copy carries only in-frame clones and drops some. The table records more than 2,000,000 clones, approximately 90% of them present only once. Sequencing was carried out using naive CD4+ T cells sorted from blood. Regarding subset: CD45RA+ positively selected. All receptors come from a man aged 18-30 years in good health.

The chain has TRBV6-5 and TRBJ2-7; weak D call: TRBD1 (6 bases). V was cut by 2 bases and J by 3 bases, with 14 bases left in between. The CDR3 totals 15 residues. Germline V gives CDR1 MNHEY, CDR2 SVGAGI. CDR3 in amino acids: CASSYAGDGGYEQYF. The CDR3 DNA sequence: TGTGCCAGCAGTTACGCAGGGGACGGCGGCTACGAGCAGTACTTC.

This clone has a single count. The junction departs from germline at one end; a sequencing error may be responsible. In nucleotides, the CDR3 is TGTGCCATCAGTGAGTCTACTAGCGGGGGGGCCGGATACATTGAGCAGTTCTTC. It specifies CAISESTSGGAGYIEQFF. V usage is TRBV10-3 and J usage is TRBJ2-1; 13 positions match TRBD2. This CDR3 is built from 18 residues. Germline CDR1 ENHRY, CDR2 SYGVKD.

The chain is built from TRBV5-1 and TRBJ1-6, with 7 bases that match TRBD1. V dropped 4 bases and J dropped 5; count of bases not matched to a gene: 3. The CDR3 has 14 residues. CDR1 is SGHRS, CDR2 YFSETQ, per germline. CDR3 protein: CASSRGQDNSPLHF. DNA for the CDR3: TGCGCCAGCAGCCGAGGACAGGATAATTCACCCCTCCACTTT. Together with reference TRBV5-1 and TRBJ1-6, the CDR3 gives the full variable domain: KAGVTQTPRYLIKTRGQQVTLSCSPISGHRSVSWYQQTPGQGLQFLFEYFSETQRNKGNFPGRFSGRQFSNSRSEMNVSTLELGDSALYLCASSRGQDNSPLHFGNGTRLTVT.

Of note for this clone: Distinct nucleotide sequences in the sample also encode this CDR3. The V call is TRBV7-2, the J call TRBJ2-3; 9 bases map to TRBD2. The CDR3 has 16 amino acids. Germline loops: CDR1 SGHTA, CDR2 FQGNSA. After removal of 2 bases from V and 0 bases from J, the junction contained 3 bases not matched to a gene. CDR3 in DNA: TGTGCCAGCAGCTTACGTCTAGCGGGAAGCACAGATACGCAGTATTTT. This codes for CASSLRLAGSTDTQYF.

This clone was found once. Other DNA sequences from this sample encode an identical CDR3 as well. The chain couples TRBV7-9 to TRBJ1-1; no clear D. The V gene's germline CDR1 is SEHNR and CDR2 FQNEAQ (reference sequence). The CDR3 runs 13 residues. Trimming shortened V by 5 bases and J by 2 bases, and 9 bases separated the two germline ends. The CDR3 DNA reads TGTGCCAGCAGCCGGTCGGAAAACACTGAAGCTTTCTTT. This encodes CASSRSENTEAFF.

V usage is TRBV25-1 and J usage is TRBJ2-7; 9 bases map to TRBD1. This CDR3 is built from 15 residues. With V trimmed by 6 bases and J by 6 bases, 12 bases remained unmatched. CDR1 is MGHDK and CDR2 is SYGVNS in the germline V gene. CDR3 sequence: CASSLKGQGFSEQYF. The DNA of the CDR3 is TGTGCCAGCAGCCTCAAAGGACAGGGGTTCTCCGAGCAGTACTTC.

V usage is TRBV4-2 and J usage is TRBJ2-1; the match to TRBD2 covers 8 bases. V lost 0 bases, J lost 4 bases, and 5 bases stayed unmatched. The CDR3 consists of 16 residues. Per germline, CDR1 LGHNA and CDR2 YNFKEQ. CDR3: CASSQDGSGSYNEQFF. CDR3 in DNA: TGTGCCAGCAGCCAAGATGGAAGCGGGAGTTACAATGAGCAGTTCTTC.

V gene TRBV6-5 combines with J gene TRBJ2-5; 7 nucleotides match TRBD2. In germline, CDR1 is MNHEY, CDR2 SVGAGI. V was clipped by 11 bases and J by 1 base; unmatched bases: 4. The CDR3 extends over 12 amino acids. The CDR3 DNA follows: TGTGCCGGGGAGGGGACCCAAGAGACCCAGTACTTC. Encoded protein: CAGEGTQETQYF.

This chain uses TRBV4-3 with TRBJ1-2; 9 nucleotides align to TRBD1. V lost 6 bases, J lost 8 bases, and 10 bases stayed unmatched. The CDR3 extends over 14 amino acids. The V gene's germline CDR1 is LGHNA and CDR2 YSLEER. The CDR3 reads CASSRTGEPRGYTF. The CDR3 DNA reads as TGCGCCAGCAGTCGGACAGGGGAACCAAGGGGCTACACCTTC.

The chain joins TRBV5-1 to TRBJ1-2, with D hard to call. The V and J ends lost 4 bases and 0 bases respectively, with 13 bases between them. The length of the CDR3 is 15 residues. Germline V gene data show CDR1 as SGHRS and CDR2 as YFSETQ. Here the CDR3 DNA reads TGCGCCAGCAGCCCGGTAGAGCTAACTAACTATGGCTACACCTTC. Its protein product is CASSPVELTNYGYTF.

Comment on this clone: Other DNA sequences in this sample translate to the same CDR3. The rearrangement uses TRBV19 and TRBJ2-7; a possible D gene is TRBD1 (6 bases). V dropped 3 bases and J dropped 4 bases, with 10 bases sitting between them. CDR1 is LNHDA, CDR2 SQIVND, per germline (reference sequence). The CDR3 extends over 13 amino acids. The DNA for the CDR3 is TGTGCCAGTAGTATGGGACAAGGATACGAGCAGTACTTC. Its translation: CASSMGQGYEQYF.

This chain uses TRBV19 with TRBJ1-6; D ambiguous. Germline CDR1 is LNHDA and CDR2 is SQIVND (reference sequence). V was pared by 4 bases and J by 6 bases, with 4 bases between. The CDR3 loop spans 12 amino acids. For the CDR3, the DNA is TGTGCCAGTAGTAGTCTTAATTCACCCCTCCACTTT. This sequence encodes CASSSLNSPLHF.

About this clone: The sample carries other DNA sequences with the same CDR3. The gene calls are TRBV5-1 and TRBJ2-5, with D uncertain. The ends were cut back, 1 base at V and 4 bases at J, with 5 bases in the middle. Per germline, CDR1 SGHRS and CDR2 YFSETQ. This CDR3 region has 12 residues. CDR3: CASSLSPETQYF. Written as DNA, the CDR3 is TGCGCCAGCAGCTTGTCCCCAGAGACCCAGTACTTC.

The rearrangement uses TRBV5-4 and TRBJ1-2; the match to TRBD1 covers 11 bases. Per germline, CDR1 SGHNT and CDR2 YYREEE (reference sequence). The CDR3 has 14 amino acids. V shed 2 bases and J 7 bases; nucleotides not matched to a gene: 4. The CDR3 protein is CASSFGQGATGYTF. As DNA, the CDR3 is TGTGCCAGCAGCTTCGGACAGGGGGCCACTGGCTACACCTTC.

V is TRBV27 and J is TRBJ2-7; a weak D match, TRBD2 (6 bases). Looked up from germline, CDR1 is MNHEY and CDR2 is SMNVEV (reference sequence). The CDR3 is 20 residues long. V was pared by 5 bases and J by 3 bases, with 32 bases between. The CDR3 loop reads CASSTFRDGRDPRDFYEQYF. In nucleotides, the CDR3 is TGTGCCAGCAGTACCTTTAGAGACGGGCGGGACCCGCGGGACTTCTACGAGCAGTACTTC.

The chain has TRBV7-2 and TRBJ2-1; TRBD2 matches at 8 bases. Germline V lookup: CDR1 SGHTA, CDR2 FQGNSA. The CDR3 loop spans 16 amino acids. The V and J ends lost 4 bases and 6 bases, in that order; junction bases with no gene match: 11. In DNA, the CDR3 is TGTGCCAGCAGCTCCCAGACGGGGGGGCCCCTCAATGAGCAGTTCTTC. Protein product: CASSSQTGGPLNEQFF.